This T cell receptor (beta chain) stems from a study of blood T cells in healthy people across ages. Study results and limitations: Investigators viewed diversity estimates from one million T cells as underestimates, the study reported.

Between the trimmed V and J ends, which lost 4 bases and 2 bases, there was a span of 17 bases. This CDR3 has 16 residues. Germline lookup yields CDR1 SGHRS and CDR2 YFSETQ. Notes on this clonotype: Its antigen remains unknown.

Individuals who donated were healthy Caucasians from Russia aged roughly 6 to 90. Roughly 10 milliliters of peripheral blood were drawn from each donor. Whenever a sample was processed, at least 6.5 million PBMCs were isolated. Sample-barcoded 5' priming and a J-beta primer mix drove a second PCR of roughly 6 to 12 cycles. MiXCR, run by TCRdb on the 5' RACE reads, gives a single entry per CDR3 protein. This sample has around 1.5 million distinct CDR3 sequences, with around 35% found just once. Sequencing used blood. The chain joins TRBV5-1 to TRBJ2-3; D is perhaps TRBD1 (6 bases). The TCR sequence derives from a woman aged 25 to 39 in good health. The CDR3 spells CASSPSQGFLTDTQYF. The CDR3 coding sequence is TGCGCCAGCAGCCCCTCACAGGGTTTCCTCACAGATACGCAGTATTTT.